Reported below is one T cell receptor beta chain. In the authors' methods: Estimates of nucleated cell counts were drawn from the amplification of reference gene primers. The protocol was immunoSEQ multiplex PCR, while the TCRdb copy is restricted to in-frame clones and leaves out a portion. The D gene and trimming were derived from the DNA, and the V and J assignments and clone size from that table. The sample consists of some 47,000 clones, roughly 82% of them appearing once. CDR1 MNHEY and CDR2 SMNVEV come from the germline V gene (reference sequence). Trimming took 6 bases from V and 6 from J; bases not matched to a gene: 9. The CDR3 loop spans 16 amino acids. This sample was included in a study of blood T cell repertoires in COVID-19. Study as a whole: COVID-19 samples, acute and convalescent, were from the United States, Italy and Spain. In each case, the material was cDNA or gDNA derived from T cells, B-cell-depleted T cells, or PBMCs.

The sequencing input was peripheral blood. This clonotype was sampled from a woman aged 55-70 years with acute or convalescent COVID-19. V and J are TRBV27 and TRBJ2-5, with TRBD2 matching 14 bases. The CDR3 bases are TGTGCCAGCAGCCTCGGGACTAGCGGGAGAGGAAAGACCCAGTACTTC. It codes for CASSLGTSGRGKTQYF.